This is a list of T cell receptor beta chains from one sample in a study of CD4 T cells in relation to SARS-CoV-2 and coronaviruses. Method: immunoSEQ multiplex PCR; TCRdb's copy keeps in-frame clones and lacks some. This sample has 30,000 to 45,000 clones, with roughly 90% found just once. The source material was memory CD4+ T cells from PBMCs. The receptor source for this set is an adult with COVID-19. The CDR3 runs from the conserved cysteine through the conserved F or W. A D gene is named only where the DNA matches it firmly. The size of a clone is reported for some rows only, either as once, few or many, or as a class for expanded clones.

>.|.|TRBJ1-2|TRBV5-6
CASSAGFGYTF
TGTGCCAGCTCGGCAGGTTTTGGCTACACCTTC
>.|.|TRBJ2-3|TRBV5-4
CASSYPGTRDADTQYF
TGTGCCAGCAGCTACCCCGGGACAAGGGATGCAGATACGCAGTATTTT
>.|.|TRBJ2-5|TRBV11-2
CASGIGEETQYF
TGTGCCAGCGGAATTGGGGAAGAGACCCAGTACTTC
>.|.|TRBJ2-3|TRBV5-4
CASSTDPLLADTQYF
TGTGCCAGCAGCACAGACCCCTTACTAGCAGATACGCAGTATTTT
>.|.|TRBJ2-7|TRBV5-1
CASSPGQVSSYEQYF
TGCGCCAGCAGCCCGGGGCAGGTTAGCTCCTACGAGCAGTACTTC
>.|.|TRBJ1-1|TRBV5-6
CANGGLHNTEAFF
TGTGCCAACGGGGGACTTCATAACACTGAAGCTTTCTTT
>once|.|TRBJ1-5|TRBV4-3
CASSQDLGRQPQHF
TGCGCCAGCAGCCAAGATTTAGGTAGGCAGCCCCAGCATTTT
>.|TRBD1|TRBJ2-6|TRBV3-1/TRBV3-2
CASSQDVGTGRSGANVLTF
TGTGCCAGCAGCCAAGATGTCGGGACAGGGCGCTCTGGGGCCAACGTCCTGACTTTC
>once|TRBD2|TRBJ2-5|TRBV6-1
CASSDDWGGTQYF
TGTGCCAGCAGTGACGACTGGGGGGGGACCCAGTACTTC
>.|.|TRBJ2-2|TRBV11-3
CASSRNGGTGELFF
TGTGCCAGCAGCCGCAACGGGGGCACCGGGGAGCTGTTTTTT
>.|.|TRBJ1-2|TRBV3-1/TRBV3-2
CASSRVDSMGGGYTF
TGTGCCAGCAGCCGAGTGGACAGTATGGGAGGGGGCTACACCTTC
>.|TRBD1|TRBJ1-3|TRBV3-1/TRBV3-2
CASSPPGQGAAGNTIYF
TGTGCCAGCAGCCCCCCGGGACAGGGGGCTGCTGGAAACACCATATATTTT
>.|.|TRBJ1-5|TRBV3-1/TRBV3-2
CASSQGGQGNQPQHF
TGCGCCAGCAGCCAAGGGGGGCAGGGGAATCAGCCCCAGCATTTT
>.|.|TRBJ1-2|TRBV30
CAWSGTSYGYTF
TGTGCCTGGAGTGGGACTTCTTATGGCTACACCTTC
>once|TRBD1|TRBJ2-1|TRBV4-2
CASSHGGPGDRGSYYEQFF
TGTGCCAGCAGCCACGGGGGCCCCGGTGACAGGGGATCTTATTATGAGCAGTTCTTC
>.|.|TRBJ1-4|TRBV5-1
CASSQSTATNEKLFF
TGCGCCAGCAGCCAGTCGACAGCAACTAATGAAAAACTGTTTTTT
>.|TRBD1|TRBJ2-7|TRBV27
CASSLLAGGPYEQYF
TGTGCCAGCAGTTTATTGGCAGGGGGCCCCTACGAGCAGTACTTC
>.|TRBD2|TRBJ2-3|TRBV6-4
CASSEAGTDTQYF
TGTGCCAGCAGTGAAGCGGGGACAGATACGCAGTATTTT
>.|.|TRBJ1-3|TRBV5-1
CASSLDASSGNTIYF
TGCGCCAGCAGCTTGGATGCGAGCTCTGGAAACACCATATATTTT
>.|TRBD1|TRBJ2-4|TRBV12-3/TRBV12-4
CASSALGQGIQYF
TGTGCCAGCAGTGCGCTGGGACAGGGCATTCAGTACTTC
>.|.|TRBJ2-2|TRBV27
CASSFLTDVTGELFF
TGTGCCAGCAGTTTTCTTACAGACGTAACCGGGGAGCTGTTTTTT
>once|TRBD1|TRBJ2-7|TRBV29-1
CSVQWGQGTHEQYF
TGCAGCGTTCAATGGGGACAGGGAACCCACGAGCAGTACTTC
>.|.|TRBJ1-2|TRBV7-2
CASSFDPAGGYTF
TGTGCCAGCAGTTTCGACCCGGCGGGGGGCTACACCTTC
>.|.|TRBJ1-2|TRBV6-5
CASSSAVAGYTF
TGTGCCAGCAGTTCGGCAGTGGCTGGCTACACCTTC
>.|TRBD1|TRBJ1-1|TRBV27
CASSLMTGGPTEAFF
TGTGCCAGCAGTTTAATGACAGGGGGGCCGACTGAAGCTTTCTTT
>.|.|TRBJ1-6|TRBV11-3
CASSLSRLPGARYNSPLHF
TGTGCCAGCAGCTTATCCCGACTCCCAGGGGCTCGGTATAATTCACCCCTCCACTTT
>.|.|TRBJ2-7|TRBV7-2
CASRRGAGAREQYF
TGTGCCAGCAGGCGGGGTGCCGGGGCGAGGGAGCAGTACTTC
>once|.|TRBJ2-5|TRBV3-1/TRBV3-2
CASSQDRGRPGRETQYF
TGTGCCAGCAGCCAAGATCGAGGCAGGCCGGGGAGAGAGACCCAGTACTTC
>.|TRBD1|TRBJ1-4|TRBV7-8
CASSKPGTGGEKLFF
TGTGCCAGCAGCAAACCCGGGACAGGGGGTGAAAAACTGTTTTTT
>.|.|TRBJ1-2|TRBV7-2
CASSTGAKGYTF
TGTGCCAGCAGCACTGGGGCAAAAGGCTACACCTTC
>.|.|TRBJ1-1|TRBV20-1
CSASDTNTEAFF
TGCAGTGCTAGTGACACGAACACTGAAGCTTTCTTT
>.|.|TRBJ1-6|TRBV5-4
CASSLEGPNSPLHF
TGTGCCAGCAGCTTGGAAGGACCGAATTCACCCCTCCACTTT
>.|.|TRBJ2-3|TRBV2
CASIGGYGTDTQYF
TGTGCCAGCATCGGAGGTTACGGCACAGATACGCAGTATTTT
>.|.|TRBJ1-4|TRBV19
CASSTAGATNEKLFF
TGTGCCAGTAGTACCGCAGGGGCAACTAATGAAAAACTGTTTTTT
>once|.|TRBJ1-1|TRBV11-1
CASSLQGGQNTEAFF
TGTGCCAGCAGCTTACAGGGCGGACAGAACACTGAAGCTTTCTTT
>.|.|TRBJ2-2|TRBV24-1
CATSDLPRAGELFF
TGTGCCACCAGTGATTTGCCGAGGGCCGGGGAGCTGTTTTTT
>.|TRBD2|TRBJ2-1|TRBV7-9
CASRPGTSGVNEQFF
TGTGCCAGCAGACCCGGGACTAGCGGGGTCAATGAGCAGTTCTTC
>.|.|TRBJ1-6|TRBV6-4
CASSEVGYNSPLHF
TGTGCCAGCAGTGAGGTCGGATATAATTCACCCCTCCACTTT
>.|TRBD1|TRBJ1-2|TRBV4-3
CASSQADRGDYGYTF
TGCGCCAGCAGCCAGGCCGACAGGGGTGACTATGGCTACACCTTC
>.|.|TRBJ1-5|TRBV6-6
CASWTSERQPQHF
TGTGCCAGCTGGACCTCGGAAAGGCAGCCCCAGCATTTT
>.|TRBD1|TRBJ2-7|TRBV6-5
CASRPGQVSYEQYF
TGTGCCAGCAGACCGGGACAGGTCTCCTACGAGCAGTACTTC
>.|TRBD1|TRBJ2-7|TRBV4-2
CASSQAADRGSYEQYF
TGTGCCAGCAGCCAAGCAGCTGACAGGGGCTCCTACGAGCAGTACTTC
>.|.|TRBJ1-2|TRBV21-1
CASSNGDRANYGYTF
TGTGCCAGCAGCAACGGAGACAGGGCTAACTATGGCTACACCTTC
>.|TRBD1|TRBJ1-3|TRBV20-1
CSASGAGGQFGNTIYF
TGCAGTGCTAGTGGGGCAGGGGGTCAATTTGGAAACACCATATATTTT
>once|.|TRBJ2-1|TRBV5-4
CASSLSGGTYNEQFF
TGTGCCAGCAGCTTGAGCGGCGGGACCTACAATGAGCAGTTCTTC